A single sample gave rise to the 9 T cell receptor beta chains below, sequenced in a study of blood T cell repertoires in COVID-19. Using immunoSEQ multiplex PCR, the repertoire was profiled, and TCRdb retains in-frame clones only, with some absent. This sample has some 260,000 clones, with 82% found just once. The sequenced material came from peripheral blood. The receptors come from a woman older than 75 with active or convalescent COVID-19.

This chain joins TRBV5-4 and TRBJ2-1; possible D gene TRBD1, 5 bases. Germline CDR1 reads SGHNT; CDR2 reads YYREEE (reference sequence). Trimming cost V 4 bases and J 5 bases, with 19 bases left between them. CDR3 length: 16 residues. DNA of the CDR3: TGTGCCAGCAGCCCCCCTAGGGGTAGAGGAGACAATGAGCAGTTCTTC. Translating gives CASSPPRGRGDNEQFF.

This rearrangement joins TRBV5-1 to TRBJ1-3; D might be TRBD1 (5 bases). The germline V gene has CDR1 SGHRS and CDR2 YFSETQ. This CDR3 region has 16 residues. The V end lost 1 base, the J end lost 2 bases, and 13 bases lay between the germline ends. The CDR3 DNA reads as TGCGCCAGCAGCTTGTACCGGGCAGGGCCTGGAAACACCATATATTTT. Residues: CASSLYRAGPGNTIYF.

DNA of the CDR3: TGCGCCAGCAGCTTGGGACCCCGGAGGTCAGAGACCCAGTACTTC. As protein: CASSLGPRRSETQYF. The rearrangement joins TRBV5-1 to TRBJ2-5, with D perhaps TRBD2 (5 bases). Per germline, CDR1 SGHRS and CDR2 YFSETQ. The CDR3 extends over 15 amino acids. Trimming removed 0 bases at V and 4 bases at J, with 13 bases between.

The chain employs TRBV2 and TRBJ1-4, with a possible D match to TRBD1 (6 bases). Germline CDR1 is SNHLY and CDR2 is FYNNEI. The CDR3 loop spans 14 amino acids. Between the trimmed V and J ends, which lost 7 bases and 4 bases, there was a span of 13 bases. As DNA, the CDR3 is TGTGCCAGCACACGCGCAGGGGATAATGAAAAACTGTTTTTT. Translation: CASTRAGDNEKLFF.

CDR3 coding DNA: TGCGCCAGCAGCTTGGGACGGAGCTCCTACAATGAGCAGTTCTTC. It codes for CASSLGRSSYNEQFF. V gene TRBV5-1 combines with J gene TRBJ2-1, with unresolved D. This CDR3 spans 15 amino acids. Trimming left V 0 bases short and J 0 bases short, with 7 bases between. Germline assignment: CDR1 SGHRS and CDR2 YFSETQ.

The DNA of the CDR3 is TGTGCCAGCAGTGAAGTTGGGGCTAGCGGGGGGGCCGGTGGCAATGAGCAGTTCTTC. This codes for CASSEVGASGGAGGNEQFF. The chain employs TRBV6-1 and TRBJ2-1; TRBD2 matches at 12 bases. In germline, CDR1 is MNHNS, CDR2 SASEGT. Trimming took 1 base from V and 6 from J; bases not matched to a gene: 13. The CDR3 runs to 19 residues.

This chain uses TRBV5-1 with TRBJ2-2; 11 nucleotides agree with TRBD2. This CDR3 spans 16 amino acids. V dropped 2 bases and J dropped 2; count of bases not matched to a gene: 2. Germline CDR1 SGHRS, CDR2 YFSETQ. CDR3 nucleotide sequence: TGCGCCAGCAGCTTTGGGACTAGCGGTAACACCGGGGAGCTGTTTTTT. Residues: CASSFGTSGNTGELFF.

This clone is a singleton in its sample. The chain employs TRBV27 and TRBJ2-7; 7 bases map to TRBD1. The CDR3 runs to 13 residues. Germline V gene data show CDR1 as MNHEY and CDR2 as SMNVEV (reference sequence). V shed 6 bases and J 4 bases; nucleotides not matched to a gene: 6. The CDR3 loop is CASRALDRYEQYF. The CDR3 nucleotides read TGTGCCAGCAGAGCCTTGGACAGGTACGAGCAGTACTTC.

The chain uses TRBV5-1 and TRBJ1-2; D gene unclear. V was shortened by 4 bases and J by 4 bases, with 20 bases between the two germline ends. CDR1 SGHRS and CDR2 YFSETQ come from the germline V gene. CDR3 size: 16 residues. The CDR3 protein is CASSQPHTAGSYGYTF. The CDR3 DNA follows: TGCGCCAGCAGCCAACCGCACACCGCGGGCAGCTATGGCTACACCTTC. Complete variable domain (other parts from reference TRBV5-1 and TRBJ1-2): KAGVTQTPRYLIKTRGQQVTLSCSPISGHRSVSWYQQTPGQGLQFLFEYFSETQRNKGNFPGRFSGRQFSNSRSEMNVSTLELGDSALYLCASSQPHTAGSYGYTFGSGTRLTVV.